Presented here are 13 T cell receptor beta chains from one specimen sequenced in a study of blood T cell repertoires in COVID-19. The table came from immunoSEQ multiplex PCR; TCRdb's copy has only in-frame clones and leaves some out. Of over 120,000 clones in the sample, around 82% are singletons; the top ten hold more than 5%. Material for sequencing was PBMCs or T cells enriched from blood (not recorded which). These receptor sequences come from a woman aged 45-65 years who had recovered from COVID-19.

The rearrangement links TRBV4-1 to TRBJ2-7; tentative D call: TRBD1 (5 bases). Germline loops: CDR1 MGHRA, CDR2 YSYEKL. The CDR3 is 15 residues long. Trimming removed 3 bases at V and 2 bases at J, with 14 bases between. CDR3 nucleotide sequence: TGCGCCAGCAGCCAGTCCCTTACAGGTACCTACGAGCAGTACTTC. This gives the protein CASSQSLTGTYEQYF.

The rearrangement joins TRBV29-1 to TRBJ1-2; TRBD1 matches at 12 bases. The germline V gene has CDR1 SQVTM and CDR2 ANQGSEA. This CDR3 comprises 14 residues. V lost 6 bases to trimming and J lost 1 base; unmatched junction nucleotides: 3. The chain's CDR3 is CSVGQGAGNYGYTF. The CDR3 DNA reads TGCAGCGTGGGACAGGGGGCGGGTAACTATGGCTACACCTTC.

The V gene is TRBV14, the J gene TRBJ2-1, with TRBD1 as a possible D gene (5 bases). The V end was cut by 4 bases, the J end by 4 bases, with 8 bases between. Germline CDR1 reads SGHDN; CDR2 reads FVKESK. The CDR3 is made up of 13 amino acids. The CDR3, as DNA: TGTGCCAGCAGCCTGGGGCAGTACAATGAGCAGTTCTTC. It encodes CASSLGQYNEQFF.

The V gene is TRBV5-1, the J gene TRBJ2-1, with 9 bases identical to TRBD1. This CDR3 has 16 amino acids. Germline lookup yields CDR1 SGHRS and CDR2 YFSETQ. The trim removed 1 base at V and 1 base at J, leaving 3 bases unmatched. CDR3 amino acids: CASSLLGQGSYNEQFF. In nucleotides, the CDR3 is TGCGCCAGCAGCTTGTTGGGACAGGGATCCTACAATGAGCAGTTCTTC.

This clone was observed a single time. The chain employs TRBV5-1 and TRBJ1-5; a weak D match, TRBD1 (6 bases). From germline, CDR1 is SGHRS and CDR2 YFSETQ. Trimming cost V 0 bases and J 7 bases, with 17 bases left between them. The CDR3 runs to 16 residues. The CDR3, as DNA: TGCGCCAGCAGCTTGGACGCAACAGGGAGAGGACAGCCCCAGCATTTT. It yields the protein CASSLDATGRGQPQHF.

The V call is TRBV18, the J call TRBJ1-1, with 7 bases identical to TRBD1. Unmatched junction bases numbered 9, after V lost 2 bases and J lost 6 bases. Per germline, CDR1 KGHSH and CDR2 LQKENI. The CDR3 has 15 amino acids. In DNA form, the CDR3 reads TGTGCCAGCTCACCAGCTTACAGGGGTGGAGCTGAAGCTTTCTTT. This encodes CASSPAYRGGAEAFF.

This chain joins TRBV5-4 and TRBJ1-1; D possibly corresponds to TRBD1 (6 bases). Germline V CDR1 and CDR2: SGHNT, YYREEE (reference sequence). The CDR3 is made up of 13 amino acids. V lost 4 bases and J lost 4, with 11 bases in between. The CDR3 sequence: CASSVRGATEAFF. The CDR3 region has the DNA TGTGCCAGCAGCGTTCGGGGGGCCACTGAAGCTTTCTTT.

The CDR3 DNA is TGTGCCAGCAGGAGGACAGGGGCGTCAGATACGCAGTATTTT. Its translation: CASRRTGASDTQYF. The genes are TRBV2 and TRBJ2-3; 9 bases agree with TRBD1. Germline CDR1 SNHLY, CDR2 FYNNEI. The junction had 5 bases not matched to a gene; V was cut back by 6 bases and J by 4 bases. The CDR3 has 14 residues.

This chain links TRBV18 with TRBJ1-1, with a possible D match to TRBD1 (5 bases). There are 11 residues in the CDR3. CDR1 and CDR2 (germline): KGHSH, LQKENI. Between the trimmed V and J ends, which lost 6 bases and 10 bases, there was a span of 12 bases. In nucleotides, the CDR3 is TGTGCCAGCTCGGAAGGAGGGGTAGCTTTCTTT. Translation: CASSEGGVAFF.

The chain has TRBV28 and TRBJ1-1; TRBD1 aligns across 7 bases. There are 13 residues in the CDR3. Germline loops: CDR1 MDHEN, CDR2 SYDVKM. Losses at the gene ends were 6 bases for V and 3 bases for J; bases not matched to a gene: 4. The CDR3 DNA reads TGTGCCAGCAGGCTCACAGGGGACACTGAAGCTTTCTTT. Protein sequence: CASRLTGDTEAFF. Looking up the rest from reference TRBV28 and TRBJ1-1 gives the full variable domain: DVKVTQSSRYLVKRTGEKVFLECVQDMDHENMFWYRQDPGLGLRLIYFSYDVKMKEKGDIPEGYSVSREKKERFSLILESASTNQTSMYLCASRLTGDTEAFFGQGTRLTVV.

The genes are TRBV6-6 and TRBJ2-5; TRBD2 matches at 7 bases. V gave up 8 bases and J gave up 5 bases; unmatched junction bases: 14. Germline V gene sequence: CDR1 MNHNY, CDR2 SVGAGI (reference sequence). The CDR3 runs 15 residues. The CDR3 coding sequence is TGTGCCAGCTTAGGGGCCGGGGGGAGGCGGGAGACCCAGTACTTC. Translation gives CASLGAGGRRETQYF.

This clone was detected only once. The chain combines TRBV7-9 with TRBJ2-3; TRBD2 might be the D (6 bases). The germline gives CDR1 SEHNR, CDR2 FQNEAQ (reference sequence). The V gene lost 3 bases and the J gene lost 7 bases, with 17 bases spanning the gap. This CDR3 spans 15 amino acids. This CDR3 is CASSLKRDSYHTQYF. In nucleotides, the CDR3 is TGTGCCAGCAGCTTGAAGAGGGACTCCTACCATACGCAGTATTTT.

The CDR3 sequence: CASSQGPGGFYEQYF. Here the CDR3 DNA reads TGTGCCAGCAGCCAAGGCCCGGGGGGTTTCTACGAGCAGTACTTC. The chain is built from TRBV3-1 (or the pseudogene TRBV3-2) and TRBJ2-7, with 7 bases lining up with TRBD2. Germline-derived CDR1 and CDR2 are LGHDT and YNNKEL (reference sequence). This CDR3 comprises 15 residues. J gave up 3 bases and V 1 base, and 6 bases lay outside the gene matches.